The 23 T cell receptor beta chains given below trace back to one sample, sequenced in a study of human T cells and chemical hapten exposure. TCRdb reprocessed the RACE reads via MiXCR and lists one record per CDR3 protein. The profile shows about 96,000 distinct CDR3 sequences, 9% to 9.5% of them singletons. The time point is: patch test 2, 6 weeks after DPC sensitization. Noted treatment: therapeutic diphenylcyclopropenone sensitization with weekly scalp DPC. Material: whole blood, obtained in connection with sensitization to the hapten diphenylcyclopropenone (DPC). The source is a woman in her forties with alopecia areata. Some clones in this sample may be carry-over from other donors' samples.

This clonotype has ten or more counts. CDR3: CASSFNGNQPQHF. The CDR3, as DNA: TGTGCCAGCAGTTTCAACGGGAATCAGCCCCAGCATTTT. This chain joins TRBV27 and TRBJ1-5; D ambiguous. Between the trimmed V and J ends, which lost 3 bases and 4 bases, there was a span of 7 bases. This CDR3 region has 13 residues. Germline V gives CDR1 MNHEY, CDR2 SMNVEV (reference sequence).

This clonotype was counted only a few times. The CDR3 bases are TGCGCCAGCAGCTTGAGGAGTTCAACTAATGAAAAACTGTTTTTT. Translating gives CASSLRSSTNEKLFF. This chain links TRBV5-1 with TRBJ1-4; the D is unclear. CDR1 SGHRS and CDR2 YFSETQ come from the germline V gene. V was shortened by 1 base and J by 0 bases, with 7 bases between the two germline ends. CDR3 length: 15 residues.

This chain links TRBV10-3 with TRBJ2-4; TRBD1 aligns across 12 bases. Germline V gene lookup returns CDR1 ENHRY and CDR2 SYGVKD. The CDR3 has 18 residues. V trimming: 4 bases; J trimming: 2 bases; junction bases outside the gene matches: 9. The CDR3 coding sequence is TGTGCCATCAGTGCACCACCGGGACAGGGGGCGTCCAAAAACATTCAGTACTTC. This gives the protein CAISAPPGQGASKNIQYF.

The sample holds many counts of this clonotype. V gene TRBV7-9 combines with J gene TRBJ2-2; D remains unclear. The V end was cut by 8 bases, the J end by 4 bases, with 11 bases between. The CDR3 contains 13 residues. Germline V gene data show CDR1 as SEHNR and CDR2 as FQNEAQ (reference sequence). The CDR3 DNA sequence: TGTGCCAGCGGCCAAGACGTCACCGGGGAGCTGTTTTTT. It yields the protein CASGQDVTGELFF.

This clonotype was detected a few times. The chain is built from TRBV4-2 and TRBJ2-1; a possible D gene is TRBD2 (5 bases). CDR3 size: 13 residues. Trimming shortened V by 3 bases and J by 9 bases, and 12 bases separated the two germline ends. Germline CDR1 reads LGHNA; CDR2 reads YNFKEQ. The CDR3, as DNA: TGTGCCAGCAGCCATATAACTAGTCCTGAGCAGTTCTTC. Encoded protein: CASSHITSPEQFF.

This clonotype was recorded at least ten times. V is TRBV7-2 and J is TRBJ1-5; D is ambiguous. V shed 5 bases and J shed 7 bases, with 15 bases lying between them. In germline, CDR1 is SGHTA, CDR2 FQGNSA. The CDR3 runs to 14 residues. CDR3 bases: TGTGCCAGCAGCACGGGCCTTAGCTCCCAGCCCCAGCATTTT. It encodes CASSTGLSSQPQHF.

This chain links TRBV28 with TRBJ2-1; tentative D call: TRBD1 (6 bases). CDR1 is MDHEN and CDR2 is SYDVKM in the germline V gene. V dropped 5 bases and J dropped 3 bases, with 14 bases sitting between them. This CDR3 has 15 amino acids. CDR3 nucleotides: TGTGCCAGCAGTATAACAGGGCTTAACTACAATGAGCAGTTCTTC. Translating gives CASSITGLNYNEQFF.

This clonotype appeared many times. V gene TRBV6-2 or TRBV6-3 combines with J gene TRBJ1-5; no clear D. Trimming shortened V by 2 bases and J by 6 bases, and 8 bases separated the two germline ends. The CDR3 is 13 amino acids. Germline V gives CDR1 MNHEY, CDR2 SVGEGT. This CDR3 is CASSYMAGQPQHF. The CDR3 DNA follows: TGTGCCAGCAGTTACATGGCCGGTCAGCCCCAGCATTTT.

This clonotype was counted ten times or more. This CDR3 is CAWSVSTGNTIYF. The CDR3 DNA reads as TGTGCCTGGAGTGTATCTACTGGAAACACCATATATTTT. J is TRBJ1-3 and V is TRBV30; D gene ambiguous. CDR1 and CDR2 from the germline V gene are GTSNPN and SVGIG (reference sequence). Trimming shortened V by 0 bases and J by 2 bases, and 5 bases separated the two germline ends. The CDR3 sequence is 13 residues long.

There are a few counts of this clonotype. V is TRBV11-1 and J is TRBJ1-1; D possibly corresponds to TRBD1 (6 bases). The ends were cut back, 1 base at V and 4 bases at J, with 10 bases in the middle. CDR1 and CDR2 (germline): SGHAT, FQDESV (reference sequence). The CDR3 runs 14 residues. Here the CDR3 DNA reads TGTGCCAGCAGCTTAGTATGGGGGGCCACTGAAGCTTTCTTT. This translates into CASSLVWGATEAFF.

The chain joins TRBV28 to TRBJ2-5; D not resolved. Looked up from germline, CDR1 is MDHEN and CDR2 is SYDVKM. The CDR3 contains 12 residues. Trimming removed 5 bases from V and 5 bases from J, with 9 bases in between. CDR3 loop: CASSPPRETQYF. DNA for the CDR3: TGTGCCAGCAGTCCTCCTAGGGAGACCCAGTACTTC.

This clonotype was detected ten times or more. The rearrangement uses TRBV19 and TRBJ2-1, with 10 bases that match TRBD2. The CDR3 is made up of 17 amino acids. The V segment lost 3 bases and the J segment 4 bases; nucleotides outside the gene matches: 9. Germline V gene data show CDR1 as LNHDA and CDR2 as SQIVND (reference sequence). The CDR3 region has the DNA TGTGCCAGTAGTATGTCGCCTAGCGGGAGAAGTTACAATGAGCAGTTCTTC. Translation gives CASSMSPSGRSYNEQFF. Full variable domain (outside the CDR3, taken from reference TRBV19 and TRBJ2-1): DGGITQSPKYLFRKEGQNVTLSCEQNLNHDAMYWYRQDPGQGLRLIYYSQIVNDFQKGDIAEGYSVSREKKESFPLTVTSAQKNPTAFYLCASSMSPSGRSYNEQFFGPGTRLTVL.

A word on this clonotype: Since a much larger clone is just one base distant, this may be a read error. The gene calls are TRBV28 and TRBJ1-6; no clear D. From germline, CDR1 is MDHEN and CDR2 SYDVKM. Trimming removed 5 bases at V and 7 bases at J, with 15 bases between. This CDR3 comprises 15 residues. The CDR3: CASSTQTLQNSPLHF. CDR3 DNA sequence: TGTGCCAGCAGTACGCAGACTTTACAGAATTCACCCCTCCACTTT.

This clonotype has at least ten counts. The chain recombines TRBV3-1 with TRBJ2-2; tentative D call: TRBD2 (5 bases). Germline V gene sequence: CDR1 LGHDT, CDR2 YNNKEL (reference sequence). This CDR3 comprises 14 residues. The ends were cut back, 1 base at V and 4 bases at J, with 7 bases in the middle. CDR3 DNA sequence: TGTGCCAGCAGCCAAGGAGGAGGCACCGGGGAGCTGTTTTTT. Its translation is CASSQGGGTGELFF.

This clonotype was found many times. The chain joins TRBV6-5 to TRBJ1-4; 10 bases are a match to TRBD1. Germline CDR1 reads MNHEY; CDR2 reads SVGAGI. This CDR3 contains 16 residues. With 5 bases clipped from V and 7 bases from J, the junction kept 10 bases outside the gene matches. Here the CDR3 reads CASSPLGTGEGEKLFF. The CDR3 DNA is TGTGCCAGCAGTCCGCTGGGGACAGGGGAAGGTGAAAAACTGTTTTTT.

This chain joins TRBV25-1 and TRBJ1-2; no clear D. V shed 5 bases and J shed 10 bases, with 23 bases lying between them. The CDR3 is 15 residues long. The germline V gene has CDR1 MGHDK and CDR2 SYGVNS. CDR3 in amino acids: CASSPPEGGLLNYTF. The CDR3 DNA is TGTGCCAGCAGTCCTCCTGAGGGAGGGCTTCTTAACTACACCTTC.

The rearrangement joins TRBV29-1 to TRBJ1-2; tentatively, D is TRBD1 (5 bases). Trimming removed 5 bases from V and 6 bases from J, with 10 bases in between. The CDR3 has 11 residues. Germline CDR1 reads SQVTM; CDR2 reads ANQGSEA. The CDR3 DNA follows: TGCAGCGTTCGGGGCCATCATGGCTACACCTTC. Amino acid sequence: CSVRGHHGYTF.

The sample holds many counts of this clonotype. The V gene is TRBV2, the J gene TRBJ1-1; the D gene is possibly TRBD1 (6 bases). CDR3 length: 12 residues. V was cut by 6 bases and J by 7 bases, with 12 bases left in between. Germline V lookup: CDR1 SNHLY, CDR2 FYNNEI. The DNA of the CDR3 is TGTGCCAGCAGACAGGGTTCTCTTGAAGCTTTCTTT. Its translation: CASRQGSLEAFF.

The chain combines TRBV27 with TRBJ1-5; 7 bases are shared with TRBD1. The germline gives CDR1 MNHEY, CDR2 SMNVEV (reference sequence). The CDR3 consists of 16 residues. V shed 3 bases, J shed 7 bases, and the junction held 12 bases outside the gene matches. The CDR3 bases are TGTGCCAGCAGTTTGCGGGGGGACAGTGGCGGCCAGCCCCAGCATTTT. Its protein is CASSLRGDSGGQPQHF.

The V gene is TRBV28, the J gene TRBJ1-2; D is possibly TRBD1 (5 bases). Germline V lookup: CDR1 MDHEN, CDR2 SYDVKM. V lost 1 base to trimming and J lost 4 bases, with 10 bases between them. CDR3 length: 14 amino acids. CDR3 sequence: CASSLSAGPYGYTF. The CDR3, as DNA: TGTGCCAGCAGTTTATCTGCAGGGCCCTATGGCTACACCTTC.

This clonotype was recorded a few times. The V and J genes are TRBV6-2 or TRBV6-3 and TRBJ1-2; D is undetermined. The CDR3 spans 14 residues. Trimming left V 7 bases short and J 2 bases short, with 14 bases between. Germline CDR1 reads MNHEY; CDR2 reads SVGEGT. The CDR3: CASTPRNGNYGYTF. CDR3 nucleotide sequence: TGTGCCAGCACCCCACGGAACGGGAACTATGGCTACACCTTC.

This clonotype was recorded many times. For the CDR3, the DNA is TGCGCCAGCACCCACCCGGAGGGTCGTTACAATGAGCAGTTCTTC. Encoded protein: CASTHPEGRYNEQFF. This chain joins TRBV5-1 and TRBJ2-1; possibly TRBD2 for D (6 bases). There are 15 residues in the CDR3. The V end lost 6 bases, the J end lost 4 bases, and 17 bases lay between the germline ends. Germline V gives CDR1 SGHRS, CDR2 YFSETQ.

This clonotype was counted many times. The V gene is TRBV7-3, the J gene TRBJ1-2; D possibly corresponds to TRBD1 (6 bases). This CDR3 has 13 amino acids. Deletions cut 5 bases from V and 8 bases from J, with 15 bases between. The V gene's germline CDR1 is SGHTA and CDR2 FQGTGA. The CDR3 loop reads CASSEWTAGGYTF. The CDR3 nucleotides are TGTGCCAGCAGCGAATGGACAGCTGGGGGCTACACCTTC. The full variable domain, in which reference TRBV7-3 and TRBJ1-2 provide the parts outside the CDR3, is GAGVSQTPSNKVTEKGKYVELRCDPISGHTALYWYRQSLGQGPEFLIYFQGTGAADDSGLPNDRFFAVRPEGSVSTLKIQRTERGDSAVYLCASSEWTAGGYTFGSGTRLTVV.